The 26 T cell receptor beta chains in this list originate from one sample, sequenced in a study of cytomegalovirus exposure and HLA in healthy donors. The PCR used 60 Vbeta and 13 Jbeta primers. Some clones are missing from TCRdb's copy, which holds only in-frame ones; the method was immunoSEQ multiplex PCR. Seen in this sample are 200,000 to 250,000 clones; the ten most common clones hold approximately 0.98%. The material sequenced was PBMCs. These receptor sequences come from a woman aged 25 to 39 in good health and CMV-seropositive.

The CDR3 DNA is TGTGCCAGCAGTGCGCTCGAGTACACTGAAGCTTTCTTT. Translation gives CASSALEYTEAFF. The rearrangement joins TRBV6-1 to TRBJ1-1; the D is unclear. CDR3 length: 13 amino acids. Germline V gene lookup returns CDR1 MNHNS and CDR2 SASEGT. V was cut by 4 bases and J by 3 bases, with 9 bases left in between.

V gene TRBV2 combines with J gene TRBJ1-2; TRBD1 matches 10 bases. Germline values: CDR1 SNHLY, CDR2 FYNNEI. This CDR3 is built from 14 residues. J gave up 8 bases and V 5 bases, and 8 bases lay outside the gene matches. CDR3 loop: CASSPTGGNLGYTF. Here the CDR3 DNA reads TGTGCCAGCAGTCCGACAGGGGGCAACCTAGGCTACACCTTC.

Comments on this clone: Within the sample, other DNA sequences also encode this same CDR3. The chain joins TRBV5-4 to TRBJ2-7; D is uncertain. The CDR3 consists of 13 residues. Trimming removed 1 base from V and 0 bases from J, with 5 bases in between. Germline V gives CDR1 SGHNT, CDR2 YYREEE (reference sequence). In DNA form, the CDR3 reads TGTGCCAGCAGCTTGCCGAGCTCCTACGAGCAGTACTTC. It specifies CASSLPSSYEQYF.

The chain links TRBV13 to TRBJ2-7, with 8 bases aligning to TRBD2. The V segment lost 6 bases and the J segment 0 bases; nucleotides outside the gene matches: 10. Germline CDR1 and CDR2: PRHDT and FYEKMQ (reference sequence). CDR3 length: 16 residues. The DNA for the CDR3 is TGTGCCAGCAGTCAAGTCTCGGGGGGGGTCTCCTACGAGCAGTACTTC. This encodes CASSQVSGGVSYEQYF.

The chain recombines TRBV5-1 with TRBJ1-2; no clear D gene. CDR3 length: 13 amino acids. Per germline, CDR1 SGHRS and CDR2 YFSETQ. The V and J ends lost 0 bases and 6 bases respectively, with 9 bases between them. CDR3 nucleotides: TGCGCCAGCAGCTTGGAAGCCGGGAATGGCTACACCTTC. Residues: CASSLEAGNGYTF.

The chain uses TRBV30 and TRBJ2-3; 9 positions match TRBD1. V dropped 0 bases and J dropped 4; count of bases not matched to a gene: 2. The CDR3 consists of 14 residues. In germline, CDR1 is GTSNPN, CDR2 SVGIG (reference sequence). CDR3 loop: CAWSVRQGADTQYF. The DNA of the CDR3 is TGTGCCTGGAGTGTACGACAGGGGGCAGATACGCAGTATTTT.

The chain employs TRBV29-1 and TRBJ1-1; 8 positions match TRBD1. The V and J ends lost 7 bases and 1 base, in that order; junction bases with no gene match: 5. From germline, CDR1 is SQVTM and CDR2 ANQGSEA. This CDR3 is 13 amino acids long. CDR3 sequence (DNA): TGCAGCGGGACAGGGAGATGGAACACTGAAGCTTTCTTT. Its translation: CSGTGRWNTEAFF.

The rearrangement links TRBV5-1 to TRBJ2-5; 15 bases fit TRBD2. The trim removed 3 bases at V and 0 bases at J, leaving 3 bases unmatched. Germline values: CDR1 SGHRS, CDR2 YFSETQ. The CDR3 runs to 17 residues. CDR3 region: CASSYGTSGRYQETQYF. For the CDR3, the DNA is TGCGCCAGCAGCTACGGGACTAGCGGGAGGTACCAAGAGACCCAGTACTTC.

CDR3 nucleotide sequence: TGTGCCAGCAGCTTCGACAGGCGTAATTCACCCCTCCACTTT. Amino acid sequence: CASSFDRRNSPLHF. The gene calls are TRBV5-6 and TRBJ1-6; possibly TRBD1 for D (6 bases). The germline gives CDR1 SGHDT, CDR2 YYEEEE. This CDR3 spans 14 amino acids. V was cut by 2 bases and J by 6 bases, with 9 bases left in between.

The chain uses TRBV7-7 and TRBJ2-7; D call uncertain. V lost 7 bases and J 3 bases, leaving 16 bases between the germline ends. The CDR3 is 14 residues long. CDR1 is SSHAT, CDR2 FNYEAQ, per germline (reference sequence). The CDR3 here is CASTPAASNYEQYF. CDR3 DNA: TGTGCCAGCACCCCCGCGGCTAGTAACTACGAGCAGTACTTC. The variable domain in full, completed from reference TRBV7-7 and TRBJ2-7, reads GAGVSQSPRYKVTKRGQDVTLRCDPISSHATLYWYQQALGQGPEFLTYFNYEAQPDKSGLPSDRFSAERPEGSISTLTIQRTEQRDSAMYRCASTPAASNYEQYFGPGTRLTVT.

The chain uses TRBV5-6 and TRBJ2-1; D gene unclear. CDR1 and CDR2 from the germline V gene are SGHDT and YYEEEE. Trimming removed 2 bases at V and 6 bases at J, with 6 bases between. The CDR3 is 12 residues long. CDR3 DNA: TGTGCCAGCAGCTTCATTTCCAATGAGCAGTTCTTC. As protein: CASSFISNEQFF.

This chain joins TRBV2 and TRBJ1-2, with D tentatively TRBD1 (5 bases). Per the germline V gene, CDR1 is SNHLY and CDR2 is FYNNEI. This CDR3 region has 16 residues. Trimming stripped 0 bases from V and 7 bases from J, with 18 bases between. In DNA, the CDR3 is TGTGCCAGCAGTGAAGCGGGGCTCGGACGGGGGTTTGGCTACACCTTC. Encoded protein: CASSEAGLGRGFGYTF.

The V gene is TRBV5-1, the J gene TRBJ1-1; no definite D call. The CDR3 covers 14 residues. Germline V gene data show CDR1 as SGHRS and CDR2 as YFSETQ. Trimming pared 4 bases from V and 2 bases from J, leaving 12 bases between. CDR3 loop: CASSGRTGNTEAFF. The CDR3 nucleotides read TGCGCCAGCAGCGGGCGGACGGGAAACACTGAAGCTTTCTTT.

V is TRBV19 and J is TRBJ2-5; D is uncertain. V dropped 4 bases and J dropped 4 bases, with 10 bases sitting between them. CDR3 length: 13 amino acids. Germline V CDR1 and CDR2: LNHDA, SQIVND (reference sequence). This CDR3 is CASSNLAIETQYF. Here the CDR3 DNA reads TGTGCCAGTAGTAATTTAGCAATAGAGACCCAGTACTTC.

The chain couples TRBV6-1 to TRBJ2-4; 7 bases line up with TRBD2. With 3 bases clipped from V and 7 bases from J, the junction kept 9 bases outside the gene matches. The CDR3 loop spans 15 amino acids. CDR1 MNHNS and CDR2 SASEGT come from the germline V gene. CDR3 DNA: TGTGCCAGCAGTGAGGGGGGGACTGTCTTCAACATTCAGTACTTC. Amino acids: CASSEGGTVFNIQYF.

J is TRBJ2-4 and V is TRBV7-9; D call uncertain. Germline V gene sequence: CDR1 SEHNR, CDR2 FQNEAQ (reference sequence). Trimming removed 1 base at V and 7 bases at J, with 8 bases between. This CDR3 region has 13 residues. The chain's CDR3 is CASSLGSSNIQYF. Written as DNA, the CDR3 is TGTGCCAGCAGCTTAGGTAGTAGTAACATTCAGTACTTC.

The V and J genes are TRBV10-3 and TRBJ1-3, with 7 nucleotides matching TRBD1. Germline CDR1 is ENHRY and CDR2 is SYGVKD. The ends lost 1 base at V and 0 bases at J; junction bases unmatched: 3. There are 16 residues in the CDR3. CDR3 region: CAISELGQNSGNTIYF. DNA of the CDR3: TGTGCCATCAGTGAGTTGGGACAGAACTCTGGAAACACCATATATTTT.

This chain joins TRBV7-2 and TRBJ2-7; D call uncertain. Germline CDR1 is SGHTA and CDR2 is FQGNSA. The CDR3 totals 14 residues. Trimming shortened V by 2 bases and J by 3 bases, and 11 bases separated the two germline ends. CDR3 nucleotides: TGTGCCAGCAGCTTATCTTTGCTAATCTACGAGCAGTACTTC. Its translation: CASSLSLLIYEQYF.

The V call is TRBV19, the J call TRBJ2-7; 8 bases map to TRBD1. V lost 4 bases, J lost 2 bases, and 7 bases stayed unmatched. The CDR3 runs 15 residues. CDR1 LNHDA and CDR2 SQIVND come from the germline V gene (reference sequence). CDR3 protein: CASSKEGQGTYEQYF. The CDR3 DNA follows: TGTGCCAGTAGTAAAGAAGGACAGGGAACCTACGAGCAGTACTTC.

V usage is TRBV10-1 and J usage is TRBJ2-1, with 11 bases fitting TRBD2. CDR1 and CDR2 from the germline V gene are WNHNN and SYGVQD (reference sequence). This CDR3 region has 15 residues. Trimming cost V 2 bases and J 4 bases; bases outside gene matches: 1. As DNA, the CDR3 is TGCGCCAGCAGTGAGGGGACTAGCGGATACAATGAGCAGTTCTTC. It specifies CASSEGTSGYNEQFF.

The chain uses TRBV6-5 and TRBJ2-2, with D perhaps matching TRBD2 (5 bases). Germline-derived CDR1 and CDR2 are MNHEY and SVGAGI. V lost 6 bases and J 8 bases, leaving 19 bases between the germline ends. This CDR3 is 15 amino acids long. The CDR3 protein is CASSPAGGRTGELFF. The CDR3, as DNA: TGTGCCAGCAGCCCCGCGGGCGGTCGGACTGGGGAGCTGTTTTTT.

This chain links TRBV29-1 with TRBJ2-1; D is possibly TRBD2 (6 bases). Per germline, CDR1 SQVTM and CDR2 ANQGSEA. Trimming took 0 bases from V and 12 from J, leaving 15 bases between them. The CDR3 has 13 residues. CDR3 region: CSVEEGGTFGQFF. The CDR3 region has the DNA TGCAGCGTTGAAGAAGGCGGGACCTTTGGGCAGTTCTTC.

The CDR3 DNA reads TGTGCCAGCAGCCCTCCTACCGAAACAGGGTTTGAGTATACGCAGTATTTT. It translates to CASSPPTETGFEYTQYF. This chain uses TRBV11-3 with TRBJ2-3, with D possibly TRBD1 on 6 matching bases. Germline CDR1 reads SGHNT; CDR2 reads YENEEA. The V and J ends lost 5 bases and 7 bases respectively, with 25 bases between them. The CDR3 contains 17 residues.

The J gene is TRBJ2-7, the V gene TRBV11-3, with TRBD1 matching over 9 bases. The J segment lost 5 bases and the V segment lost 3 bases, leaving 5 bases of the junction unmatched. The length of the CDR3 is 14 residues. Germline CDR1 reads SGHNT; CDR2 reads YENEEA. Here the CDR3 DNA reads TGTGCCAGCAGCTTGGGGACAGGGTTCGACGAGCAGTACTTC. Translation: CASSLGTGFDEQYF.

DNA of the CDR3: TGTGCCAGCAGCTTGGCCCAGGGGGCGGGAAACATTCAGTACTTC. Translation gives CASSLAQGAGNIQYF. The gene calls are TRBV5-4 and TRBJ2-4; TRBD1 matches at 8 bases. Per germline, CDR1 SGHNT and CDR2 YYREEE (reference sequence). There are 15 residues in the CDR3. After removal of 0 bases from V and 6 bases from J, the junction contained 5 bases not matched to a gene. Drawing the rest from reference TRBV5-4 and TRBJ2-4, the complete variable domain is ETGVTQSPTHLIKTRGQQVTLRCSSQSGHNTVSWYQQALGQGPQFIFQYYREEENGRGNFPPRFSGLQFPNYSSELNVNALELDDSALYLCASSLAQGAGNIQYFGAGTRLSVL.

V gene TRBV5-8 combines with J gene TRBJ2-7; TRBD1 is a possible D gene (5 bases). The CDR3 sequence is 13 residues long. Germline V lookup: CDR1 SGHTS, CDR2 YDEGEE. V lost 4 bases and J 4 bases, leaving 12 bases between the germline ends. The CDR3 sequence is CASSVHQGYEQYF. CDR3 DNA sequence: TGTGCCAGCAGCGTACACCAGGGTTACGAGCAGTACTTC.